The clone carrying this T cell receptor beta chain has only a few counts. The data originate from a study of cytomegalovirus exposure and HLA in healthy donors. PCR involved 60 Vbeta and 13 Jbeta primers. Assay: immunoSEQ multiplex PCR; the TCRdb copy retains only in-frame clones and omits some. The data show fewer than 40,000 clones, with 80% to 90% seen just once and roughly 4% held by the top ten. The CDR3 has 14 residues. Germline V gene lookup returns CDR1 MNHEY and CDR2 SVGAGI. With 7 bases removed from V and 0 bases from J, the gap between germline ends came to 12 bases. The V and J genes are TRBV6-5 and TRBJ1-1, with a weak D call TRBD1 (6 bases). Sequenced sample: PBMCs. The receptor was isolated from a woman under 30 in good health and CMV-seronegative. The CDR3 DNA sequence: TGTGCCAGCACCAAACAGGGTATGAACACTGAAGCTTTCTTT. The encoded protein is CASTKQGMNTEAFF.